This T cell receptor beta chain was recovered during a study of cytomegalovirus exposure and HLA in healthy donors. Primers for the PCR totalled 60 Vbeta and 13 Jbeta. Profiled with immunoSEQ multiplex PCR; TCRdb holds only in-frame clones, not every one. The sample includes under 150,000 clones, 60% to 80% of them seen just once. Study-wide results and limits: Earlier results showed most TCR beta V segments being productive about 87% or about 30% of the time.

About this clone: Its antigen is unknown.

The CDR3 runs to 19 residues. V lost 5 bases and J lost 3; bases outside the gene matches: 18. Germline loops: CDR1 SGHVS, CDR2 FQNEAQ. This clonotype was obtained from a man in his fifties or sixties in good health and CMV-seropositive. The rearrangement joins TRBV7-8 to TRBJ1-4; TRBD1 aligns across 7 bases. Material: PBMCs. The CDR3 is CASSALAILQGRSNEKLFF. CDR3 bases: TGTGCCAGCAGCGCCCTCGCCATCCTACAGGGGCGGTCTAATGAAAAACTGTTTTTT.